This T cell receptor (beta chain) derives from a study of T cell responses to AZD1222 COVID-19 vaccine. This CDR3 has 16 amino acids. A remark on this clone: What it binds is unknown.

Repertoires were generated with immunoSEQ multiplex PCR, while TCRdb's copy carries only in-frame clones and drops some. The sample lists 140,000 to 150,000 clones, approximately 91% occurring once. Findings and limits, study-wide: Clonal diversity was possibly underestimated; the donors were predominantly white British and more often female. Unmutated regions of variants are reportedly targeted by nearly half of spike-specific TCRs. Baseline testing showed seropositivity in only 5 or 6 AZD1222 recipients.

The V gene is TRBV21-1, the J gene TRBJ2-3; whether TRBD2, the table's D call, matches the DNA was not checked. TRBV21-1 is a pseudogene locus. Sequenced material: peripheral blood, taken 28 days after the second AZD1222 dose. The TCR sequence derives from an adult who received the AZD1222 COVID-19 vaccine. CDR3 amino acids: CASSPGSGTSSDTQYF. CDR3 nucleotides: TGTGCCAGCAGCCCCGGTAGCGGGACTAGCTCCGATACGCAGTATTTT.